The 5 T cell receptor beta chains reported below all come from one sample, sequenced in a study of CD8 T cells in ankylosing spondylitis. MiXCR was run by TCRdb on the 5' RACE reads, yielding one entry per CDR3 protein. Of about 230,000 distinct CDR3 sequences listed, 7% to 10% are singletons. The sequencing sample was made of blood, either unsorted or a sorted T cell fraction (not recorded which). All receptors derive from a female donor with ankylosing spondylitis or in good health (not recorded which).

This clonotype has a count of ten or more. J is TRBJ2-5 and V is TRBV6-1; D possibly matches TRBD1 or TRBD2 (6 bases each). The CDR3 totals 11 residues. Germline CDR1 is MNHNS and CDR2 is SASEGT. As DNA, the CDR3 is TGTGCTTCGGGGGCGGCATGGACCCAGTACTTC. Translation: CASGAAWTQYF.

This chain uses TRBV7-9 with TRBJ2-1, with D unclear. Germline values: CDR1 SEHNR, CDR2 FQNEAQ (reference sequence). The CDR3 extends over 12 amino acids. The V and J ends lost 3 bases and 8 bases respectively, with 8 bases between them. The CDR3 region has the DNA TGTGCCAGCAGCTTTCAGGTCCATGAGCAGTTCTTC. Encoded protein: CASSFQVHEQFF.

As for this clonotype: A read error may explain this, as a much larger clone is one base away. V usage is TRBV12-3 or TRBV12-4 and J usage is TRBJ1-5; tentative D call: TRBD1 (5 bases). Trimming removed 8 bases at V and 5 bases at J, with 13 bases between. This CDR3 contains 13 residues. As DNA, the CDR3 is TGTGCCAGCTGTGACAGTGACCATCAGCCCCAGCATTTT. Translating it yields CASCDSDHQPQHF.

This clonotype was seen many times. This rearrangement joins TRBV27 to TRBJ1-5; D remains unclear. This CDR3 is 13 amino acids long. Germline V gene data show CDR1 as MNHEY and CDR2 as SMNVEV (reference sequence). The ends were cut back, 4 bases at V and 2 bases at J, with 6 bases in the middle. CDR3: CASSWQRNQPQHF. CDR3 DNA: TGTGCCAGCAGTTGGCAGCGCAATCAGCCCCAGCATTTT.

Note on this clonotype: This clone may be a read error of a much larger clone one base away. The genes are TRBV29-1 and TRBJ2-1; the D gene is possibly TRBD2 (6 bases). The CDR3 is 15 residues long. CDR1 is SQVTM, CDR2 ANQGSEA, per germline. For the CDR3, the DNA is TGCAGTGCTGAAGGTGGCGGGATGCTCAACAATGGGCAGTTCTTC. It translates to CSAEGGGMLNNGQFF.